Here is one TCR beta chain with its context. Its specificity is unknown. This sample was taken from a study of cytomegalovirus exposure and HLA in healthy donors. Study-wide points: For TCR beta chains, V- and J-gene trimming was later linked to a missense DCLRE1C variant. It was around 160 TCR beta chains that were listed as cytomegalovirus-associated. DRB1 had the most TCR associations and HLA-C the fewest, a later analysis found, with rates varying by HLA locus.

The CDR3 has 16 amino acids. CDR1 and CDR2 from the germline V gene are LNHNV and YYDKDF (reference sequence). The trim removed 3 bases at V and 2 bases at J, leaving 6 bases unmatched. PCR employed 60 Vbeta and 13 Jbeta primers. Measured with immunoSEQ multiplex PCR; TCRdb has only the in-frame clones, and not every one. The sample's table shows 200,000 or so clones. V and J are TRBV15 and TRBJ2-1; 8 nucleotides align to TRBD2. This TCR was recovered from a boy aged 10-17 years in good health and CMV-seronegative. Specimen: PBMCs. As DNA, the CDR3 is TGTGCCACCAGCAGGGGTAGAGCGGGGGCCTACAATGAGCAGTTCTTC. Its translation: CATSRGRAGAYNEQFF.